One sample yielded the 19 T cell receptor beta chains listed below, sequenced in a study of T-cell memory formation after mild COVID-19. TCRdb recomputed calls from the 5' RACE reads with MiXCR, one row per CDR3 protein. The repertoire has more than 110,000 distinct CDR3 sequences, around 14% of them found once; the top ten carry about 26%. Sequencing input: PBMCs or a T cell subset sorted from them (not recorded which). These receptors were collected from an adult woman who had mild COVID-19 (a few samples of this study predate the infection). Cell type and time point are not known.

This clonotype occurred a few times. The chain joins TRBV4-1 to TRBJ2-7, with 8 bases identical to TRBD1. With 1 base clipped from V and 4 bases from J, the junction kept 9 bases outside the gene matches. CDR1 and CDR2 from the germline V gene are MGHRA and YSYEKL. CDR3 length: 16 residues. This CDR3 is CASSQVGTGAMYEQYF. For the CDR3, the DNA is TGCGCCAGCAGCCAAGTCGGGACAGGTGCCATGTACGAGCAGTACTTC.

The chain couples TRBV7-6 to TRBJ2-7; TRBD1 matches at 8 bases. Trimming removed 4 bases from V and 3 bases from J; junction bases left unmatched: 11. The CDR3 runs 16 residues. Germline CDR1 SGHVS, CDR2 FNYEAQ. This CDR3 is CASSSDPDRGNYEQYF. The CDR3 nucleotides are TGTGCCAGCAGCTCAGACCCTGACAGGGGAAACTACGAGCAGTACTTC.

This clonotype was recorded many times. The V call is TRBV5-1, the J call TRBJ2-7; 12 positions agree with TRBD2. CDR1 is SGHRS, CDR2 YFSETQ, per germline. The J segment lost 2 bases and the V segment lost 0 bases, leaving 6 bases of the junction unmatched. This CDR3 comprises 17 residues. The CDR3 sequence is CASSLDPTSGRTYEQYF. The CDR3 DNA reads TGCGCCAGCAGCTTGGACCCGACTAGCGGGAGAACCTACGAGCAGTACTTC.

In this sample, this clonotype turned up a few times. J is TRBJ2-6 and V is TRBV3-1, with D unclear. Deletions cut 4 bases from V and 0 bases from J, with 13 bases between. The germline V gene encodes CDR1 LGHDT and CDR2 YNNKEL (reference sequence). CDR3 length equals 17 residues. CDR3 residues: CASSPYKRLSGANVLTF. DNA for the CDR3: TGTGCCAGCAGCCCCTATAAAAGACTCTCTGGGGCCAACGTCCTGACTTTC.

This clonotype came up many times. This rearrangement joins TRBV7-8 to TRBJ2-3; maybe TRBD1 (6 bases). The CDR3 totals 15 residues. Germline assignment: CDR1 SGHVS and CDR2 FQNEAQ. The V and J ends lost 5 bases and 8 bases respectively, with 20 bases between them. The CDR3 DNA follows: TGTGCCAGCAGCCCCGGACAGCTAGTAAATGTTACGCAGTATTTT. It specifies CASSPGQLVNVTQYF.

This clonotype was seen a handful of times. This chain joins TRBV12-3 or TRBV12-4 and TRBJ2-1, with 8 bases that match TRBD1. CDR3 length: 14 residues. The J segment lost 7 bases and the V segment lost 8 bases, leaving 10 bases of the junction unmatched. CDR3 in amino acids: CASLPPGGVNEQFF. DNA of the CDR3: TGTGCCAGCCTCCCCCCAGGGGGCGTGAATGAGCAGTTCTTC.

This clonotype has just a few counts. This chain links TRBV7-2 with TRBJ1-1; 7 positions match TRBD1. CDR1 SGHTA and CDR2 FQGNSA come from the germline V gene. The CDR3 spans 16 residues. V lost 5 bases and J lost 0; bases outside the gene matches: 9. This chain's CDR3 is CASSARSGQLNTEAFF. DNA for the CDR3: TGTGCCAGCAGCGCACGATCGGGACAGCTGAACACTGAAGCTTTCTTT.

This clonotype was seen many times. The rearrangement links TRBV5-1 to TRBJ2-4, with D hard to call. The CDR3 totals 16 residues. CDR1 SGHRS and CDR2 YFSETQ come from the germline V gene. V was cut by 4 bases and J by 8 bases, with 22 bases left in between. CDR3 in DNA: TGCGCCAGCAGCCCCCTGTTTGATATCCCTGAGGACATTCAGTACTTC. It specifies CASSPLFDIPEDIQYF.

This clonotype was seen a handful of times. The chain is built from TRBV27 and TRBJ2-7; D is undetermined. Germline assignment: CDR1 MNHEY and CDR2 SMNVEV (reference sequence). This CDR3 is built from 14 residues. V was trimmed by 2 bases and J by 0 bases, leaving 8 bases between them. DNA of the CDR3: TGTGCCAGCAGTTTAAGGGCTGTCTCCTACGAGCAGTACTTC. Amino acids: CASSLRAVSYEQYF.

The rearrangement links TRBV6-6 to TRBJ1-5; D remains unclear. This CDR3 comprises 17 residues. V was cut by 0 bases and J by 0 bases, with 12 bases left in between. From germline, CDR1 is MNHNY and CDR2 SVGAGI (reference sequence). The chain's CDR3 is CASSYSAIMGSNQPQHF. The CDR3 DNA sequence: TGTGCCAGCAGTTACTCGGCCATAATGGGTAGCAATCAGCCCCAGCATTTT.

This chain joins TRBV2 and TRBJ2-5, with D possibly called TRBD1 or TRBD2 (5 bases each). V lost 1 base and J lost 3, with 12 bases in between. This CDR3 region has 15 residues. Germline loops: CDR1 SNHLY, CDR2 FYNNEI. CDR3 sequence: CASSEGRVGEETQYF. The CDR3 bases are TGTGCCAGCAGTGAAGGCAGGGTCGGGGAAGAGACCCAGTACTTC.

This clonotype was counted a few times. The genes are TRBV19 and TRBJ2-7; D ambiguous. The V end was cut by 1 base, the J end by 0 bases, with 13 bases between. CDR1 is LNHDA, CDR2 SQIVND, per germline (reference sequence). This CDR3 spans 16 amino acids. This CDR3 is CASSIGGPPLSYEQYF. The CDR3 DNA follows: TGTGCCAGTAGTATAGGAGGACCACCCCTCTCCTACGAGCAGTACTTC.

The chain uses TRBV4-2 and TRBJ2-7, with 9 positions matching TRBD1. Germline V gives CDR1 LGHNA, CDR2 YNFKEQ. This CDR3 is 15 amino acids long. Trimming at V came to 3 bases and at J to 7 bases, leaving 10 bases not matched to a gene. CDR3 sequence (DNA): TGTGCCAGCAGCCACACCGGGACAGGGCTCCAGGAGCAGTACTTC. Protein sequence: CASSHTGTGLQEQYF.

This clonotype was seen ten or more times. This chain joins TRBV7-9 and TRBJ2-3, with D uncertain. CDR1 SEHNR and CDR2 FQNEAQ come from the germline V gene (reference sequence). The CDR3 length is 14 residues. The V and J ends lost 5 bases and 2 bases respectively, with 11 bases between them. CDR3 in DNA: TGTGCCAGCAGCCCTCTTATCGTCACAGATACGCAGTATTTT. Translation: CASSPLIVTDTQYF.

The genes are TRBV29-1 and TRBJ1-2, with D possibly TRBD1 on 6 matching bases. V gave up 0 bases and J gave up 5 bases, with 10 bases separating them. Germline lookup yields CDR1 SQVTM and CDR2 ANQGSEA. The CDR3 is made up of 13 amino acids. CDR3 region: CSVEDRGSYGYTF. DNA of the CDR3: TGCAGCGTTGAAGACAGGGGCTCATATGGCTACACCTTC. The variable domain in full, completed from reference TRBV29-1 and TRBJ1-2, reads SAVISQKPSRDICQRGTSLTIQCQVDSQVTMMFWYRQQPGQSLTLIATANQGSEATYESGFVIDKFPISRPNLTFSTLTVSNMSPEDSSIYLCSVEDRGSYGYTFGSGTRLTVV.

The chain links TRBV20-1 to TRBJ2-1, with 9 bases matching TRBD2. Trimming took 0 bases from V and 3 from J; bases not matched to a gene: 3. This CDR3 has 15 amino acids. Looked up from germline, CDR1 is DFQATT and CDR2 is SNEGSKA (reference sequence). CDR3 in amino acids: CSAREGTSYYNEQFF. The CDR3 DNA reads TGCAGTGCTAGAGAAGGGACTAGCTACTACAATGAGCAGTTCTTC.

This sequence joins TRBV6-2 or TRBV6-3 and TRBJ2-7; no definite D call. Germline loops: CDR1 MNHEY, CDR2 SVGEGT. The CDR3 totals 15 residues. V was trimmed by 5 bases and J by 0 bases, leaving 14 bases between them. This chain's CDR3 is CASSPAYWSSYEQYF. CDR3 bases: TGTGCCAGCAGTCCTGCTTACTGGAGCTCCTACGAGCAGTACTTC.

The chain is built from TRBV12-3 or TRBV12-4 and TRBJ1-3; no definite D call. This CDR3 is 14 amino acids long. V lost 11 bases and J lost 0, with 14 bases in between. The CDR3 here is CAFSGSPSGNTIYF. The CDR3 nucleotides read TGTGCCTTTTCAGGTTCTCCCTCTGGAAACACCATATATTTT.

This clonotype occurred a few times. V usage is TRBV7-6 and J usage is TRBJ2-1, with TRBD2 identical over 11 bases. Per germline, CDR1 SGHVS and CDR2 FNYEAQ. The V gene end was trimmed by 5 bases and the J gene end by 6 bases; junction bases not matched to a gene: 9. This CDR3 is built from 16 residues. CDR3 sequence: CASSVIAGGYTNEQFF. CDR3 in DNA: TGTGCCAGCAGCGTTATAGCGGGAGGGTATACCAATGAGCAGTTCTTC.